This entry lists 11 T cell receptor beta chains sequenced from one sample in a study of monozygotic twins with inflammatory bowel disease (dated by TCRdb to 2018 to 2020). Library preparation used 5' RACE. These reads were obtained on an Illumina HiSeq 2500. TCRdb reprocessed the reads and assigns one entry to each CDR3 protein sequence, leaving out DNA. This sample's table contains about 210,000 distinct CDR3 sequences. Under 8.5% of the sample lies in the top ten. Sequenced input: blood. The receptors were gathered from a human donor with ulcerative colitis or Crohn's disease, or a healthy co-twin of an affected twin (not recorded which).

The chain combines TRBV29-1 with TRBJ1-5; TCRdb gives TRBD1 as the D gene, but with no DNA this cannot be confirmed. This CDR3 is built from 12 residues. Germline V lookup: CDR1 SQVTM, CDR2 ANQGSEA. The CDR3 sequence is CSVGGRDQPQHF. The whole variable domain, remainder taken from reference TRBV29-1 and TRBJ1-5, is SAVISQKPSRDICQRGTSLTIQCQVDSQVTMMFWYRQQPGQSLTLIATANQGSEATYESGFVIDKFPISRPNLTFSTLTVSNMSPEDSSIYLCSVGGRDQPQHFGDGTRLSIL.

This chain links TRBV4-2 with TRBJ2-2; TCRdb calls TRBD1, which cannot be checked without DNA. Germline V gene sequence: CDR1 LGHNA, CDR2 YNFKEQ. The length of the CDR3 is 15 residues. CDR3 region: CASSQPPNTVGELFF.

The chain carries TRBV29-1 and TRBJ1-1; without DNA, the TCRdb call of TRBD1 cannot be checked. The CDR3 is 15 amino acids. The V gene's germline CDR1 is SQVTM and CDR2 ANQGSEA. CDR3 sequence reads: CSAPSRGLGNTEAFF.

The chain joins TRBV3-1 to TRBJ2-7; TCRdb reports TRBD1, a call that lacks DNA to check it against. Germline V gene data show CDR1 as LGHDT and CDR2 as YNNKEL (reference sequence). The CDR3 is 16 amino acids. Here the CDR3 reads CASSQTQGVRSSEQYF.

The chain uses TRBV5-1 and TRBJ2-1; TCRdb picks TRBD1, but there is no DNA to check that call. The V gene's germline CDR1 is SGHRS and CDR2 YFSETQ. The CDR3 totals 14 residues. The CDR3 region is CASSLNRDYNEQFF.

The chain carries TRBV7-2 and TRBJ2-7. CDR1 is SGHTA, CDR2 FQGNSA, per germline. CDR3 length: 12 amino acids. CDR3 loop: CASSPHSYEQYF. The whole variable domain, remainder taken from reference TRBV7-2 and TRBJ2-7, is GAGVSQSPSNKVTEKGKDVELRCDPISGHTALYWYRQSLGQGLEFLIYFQGNSAPDKSGLPSDRFSAERTGGSVSTLTIQRTQQEDSAVYLCASSPHSYEQYFGPGTRLTVT.

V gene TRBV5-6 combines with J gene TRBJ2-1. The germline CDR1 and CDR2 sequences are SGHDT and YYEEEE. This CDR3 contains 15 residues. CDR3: CASSPYLRAYNEQFF. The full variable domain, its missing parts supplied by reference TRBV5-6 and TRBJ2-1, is DAGVTQSPTHLIKTRGQQVTLRCSPKSGHDTVSWYQQALGQGPQFIFQYYEEEERQRGNFPDRFSGHQFPNYSSELNVNALLLGDSALYLCASSPYLRAYNEQFFGPGTRLTVL.

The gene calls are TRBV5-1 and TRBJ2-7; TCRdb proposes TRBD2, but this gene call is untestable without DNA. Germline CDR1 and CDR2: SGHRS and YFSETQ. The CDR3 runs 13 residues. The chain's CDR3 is CASSLGLTYEQYF.

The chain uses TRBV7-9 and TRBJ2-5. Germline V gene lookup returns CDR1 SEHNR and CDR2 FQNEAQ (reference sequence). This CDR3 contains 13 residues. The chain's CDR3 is CASSSRNQETQYF.

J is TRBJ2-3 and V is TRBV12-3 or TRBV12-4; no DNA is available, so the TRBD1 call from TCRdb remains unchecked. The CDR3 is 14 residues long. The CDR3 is CASSLTRGADTQYF.

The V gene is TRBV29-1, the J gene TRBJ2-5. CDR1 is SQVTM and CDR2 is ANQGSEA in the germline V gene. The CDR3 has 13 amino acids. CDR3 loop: CSVEKVIQETQYF.